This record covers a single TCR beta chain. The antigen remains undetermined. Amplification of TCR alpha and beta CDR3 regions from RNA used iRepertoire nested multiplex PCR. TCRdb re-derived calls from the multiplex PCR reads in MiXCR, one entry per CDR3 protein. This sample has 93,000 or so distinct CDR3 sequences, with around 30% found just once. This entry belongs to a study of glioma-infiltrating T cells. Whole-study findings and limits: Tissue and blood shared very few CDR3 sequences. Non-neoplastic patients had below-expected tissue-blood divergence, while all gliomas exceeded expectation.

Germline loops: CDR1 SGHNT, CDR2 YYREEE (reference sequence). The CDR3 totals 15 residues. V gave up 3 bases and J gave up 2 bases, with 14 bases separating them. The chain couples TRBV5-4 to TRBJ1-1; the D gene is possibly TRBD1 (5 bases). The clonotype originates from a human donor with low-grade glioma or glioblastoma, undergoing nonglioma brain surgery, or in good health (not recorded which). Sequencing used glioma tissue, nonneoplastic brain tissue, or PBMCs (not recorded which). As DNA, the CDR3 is TGTGCCAGCAGCTCGGGGGGAGGGACTAACACTGAAGCTTTCTTT. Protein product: CASSSGGGTNTEAFF.